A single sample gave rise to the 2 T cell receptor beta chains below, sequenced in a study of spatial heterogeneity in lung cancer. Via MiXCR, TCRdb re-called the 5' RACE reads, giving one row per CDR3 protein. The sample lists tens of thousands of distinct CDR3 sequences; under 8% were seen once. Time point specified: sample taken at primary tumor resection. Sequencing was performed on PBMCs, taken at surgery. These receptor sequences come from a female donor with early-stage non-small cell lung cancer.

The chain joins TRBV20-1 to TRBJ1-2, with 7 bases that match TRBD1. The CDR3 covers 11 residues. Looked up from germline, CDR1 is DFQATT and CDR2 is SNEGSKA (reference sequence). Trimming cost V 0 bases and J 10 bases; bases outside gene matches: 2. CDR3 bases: TGCAGTGCTAGAGACAGGGGGAACTACACCTTC. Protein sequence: CSARDRGNYTF.

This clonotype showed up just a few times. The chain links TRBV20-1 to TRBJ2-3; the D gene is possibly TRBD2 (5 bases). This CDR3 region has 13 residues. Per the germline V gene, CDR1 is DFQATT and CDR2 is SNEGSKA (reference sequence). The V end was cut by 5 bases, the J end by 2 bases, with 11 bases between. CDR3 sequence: CSALGETTDTQYF. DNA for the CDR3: TGCAGTGCTCTTGGGGAGACCACAGATACGCAGTATTTT.